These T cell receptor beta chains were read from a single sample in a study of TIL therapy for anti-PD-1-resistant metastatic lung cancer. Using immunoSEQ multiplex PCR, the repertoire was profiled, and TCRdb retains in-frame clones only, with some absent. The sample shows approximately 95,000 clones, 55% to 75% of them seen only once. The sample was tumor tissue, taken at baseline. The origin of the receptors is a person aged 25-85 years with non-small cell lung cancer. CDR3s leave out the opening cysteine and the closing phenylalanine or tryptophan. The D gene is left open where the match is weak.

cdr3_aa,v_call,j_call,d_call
ASSPPGAGRNIQY,TRBV6-5,TRBJ2-4,-
ATTSTSGGSTSSDTQY,TRBV18,TRBJ2-3,TRBD2
ASSPRTSGDTDTQY,TRBV4-2,TRBJ2-3,TRBD2
ASSRPRARTTQY,TRBV28,TRBJ2-3,-
ASSLGRQETQY,TRBV12-3/TRBV12-4,TRBJ2-5,-
ASSISGGGTDTQY,TRBV5-5,TRBJ2-3,TRBD2
ASTPQGLSGELF,TRBV2,TRBJ2-2,-
ASSQETSGVGANVLT,TRBV3-1/TRBV3-2,TRBJ2-6,TRBD2
ASSPTPGGFNFPNSPLH,TRBV27,TRBJ1-6,-
ASSLQGYEQY,TRBV18,TRBJ2-7,-
ASSQAGFYGYT,TRBV4-3,TRBJ1-2,-
ASSFSGTARIGTEAF,TRBV28,TRBJ1-1,TRBD1
AARTGWVSGQPQH,TRBV28,TRBJ1-5,TRBD1
ASSLESSTYEQY,TRBV4-1,TRBJ2-7,-
ATSRVSGANVLT,TRBV15,TRBJ2-6,-
ASSPGVGEVQPQH,TRBV4-3,TRBJ1-5,-
AIIEKVYEQY,TRBV10-3,TRBJ2-7,-
ASSASPTGELF,TRBV9,TRBJ2-2,-
ASSIGQQETQY,TRBV19,TRBJ2-5,-
ASSLRVDSEFH,TRBV9,TRBJ1-6,-
ASSQGFQGAPARATNEKLF,TRBV4-2,TRBJ1-4,TRBD1
ASSPLGFPGRNYEQY,TRBV28,TRBJ2-7,-
ASSYGAVLNPGELF,TRBV6-2/TRBV6-3,TRBJ2-2,-
ASSQLLTGVSNYGYT,TRBV4-3,TRBJ1-2,TRBD1
ASSQGEGDYNEQF,TRBV6-4,TRBJ2-1,-
ASSESGQGTYNEQF,TRBV10-1,TRBJ2-1,-
ASSFGRGLAEQY,TRBV7-8,TRBJ2-7,-
ASSFRRYEQF,TRBV6-2/TRBV6-3,TRBJ2-1,-
ASSFPFEGRGYT,TRBV28,TRBJ1-2,-
ASSDESTGVYGYT,TRBV2,TRBJ1-2,TRBD1
ASSPHLQETQY,TRBV5-1,TRBJ2-5,-
AWSVEQGIQY,TRBV30,TRBJ2-4,-
ASSLKDKSKNIQY,TRBV27,TRBJ2-4,-
ASSLEAGGTDTQY,TRBV7-2,TRBJ2-3,TRBD2
ASSEAPGTGARLGAF,TRBV6-1,TRBJ1-1,-
AGSGVPGETQY,TRBV7-2,TRBJ2-5,-
ASWGGYASGSYEQY,TRBV7-6,TRBJ2-7,-
ASKLQGAAYEQY,TRBV27,TRBJ2-7,TRBD1
SLREDNEQF,TRBV29-1,TRBJ2-1,-
ASSGDRDFHEQY,TRBV2,TRBJ2-7,TRBD1
ASTLNGRFDQPQH,TRBV6-5,TRBJ1-5,-
ASSGGDVGFSGANVLT,TRBV9,TRBJ2-6,-
SVGLRDQKSNQPQH,TRBV29-1,TRBJ1-5,-